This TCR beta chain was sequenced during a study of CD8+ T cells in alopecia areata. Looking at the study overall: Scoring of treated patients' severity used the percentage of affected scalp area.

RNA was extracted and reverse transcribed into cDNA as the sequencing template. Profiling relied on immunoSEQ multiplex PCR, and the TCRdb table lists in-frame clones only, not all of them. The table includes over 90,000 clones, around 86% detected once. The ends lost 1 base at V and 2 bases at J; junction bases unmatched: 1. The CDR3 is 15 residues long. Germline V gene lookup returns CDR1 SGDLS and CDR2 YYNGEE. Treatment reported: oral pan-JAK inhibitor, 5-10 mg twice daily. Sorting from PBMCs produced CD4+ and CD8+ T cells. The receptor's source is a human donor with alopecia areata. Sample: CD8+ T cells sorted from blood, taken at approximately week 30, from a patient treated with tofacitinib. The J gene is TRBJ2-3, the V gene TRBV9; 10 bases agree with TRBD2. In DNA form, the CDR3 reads TGTGCCAGCAGCGTAAGCGGGGGGGACACAGATACGCAGTATTTT. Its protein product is CASSVSGGDTDTQYF.